This T cell receptor beta chain was identified during a study of T cell responses to AZD1222 COVID-19 vaccine (dated by TCRdb to the early 2020s). Turning to the overall study: TCR sequencing covered roughly 230 trial participants: 207 given two doses of AZD1222 and about 26 given two doses of MenACWY control vaccine. Trial participants were enrolled into age subgroups of 18-55, 56-69 and 70-plus years, which contained around 150, 29 and 61 TCR-sequenced participants, respectively.

On this clone itself: Its antigen specificity is not known. No much larger clonotype is one base removed from it; base qualities were not supplied.

General findings and caveats noted by the study authors: Vaccine-associated CD4 TCRs spanned the whole spike protein, with dominant responses in regions 160-218 and 743-854. After two AZD1222 doses, both the breadth and the depth of spike-specific TCRs were significantly higher than at day 0 and than in MenACWY recipients. In the small 56-69-year group, the increase in depth fell short of significance, most likely because of low power. Participants were mostly white British, with more females than males. The authors suggested clonal diversity may have been underestimated. Conclusions about previously exposed vaccinees are limited, since just a handful of AZD1222 recipients were seropositive for SARS-CoV-2 at baseline. Reportedly, close to half of the unique spike-specific TCRs recognized epitopes lying outside the regions that are mutated in the B.1.351 and B.1.1.7 variants. Because no samples from the day 14 peak response were available, repertoires could be characterized only after the peak T cell response.

The germline V gene gives CDR1 as SQVTM and CDR2 as ANQGSEA. V and J lose 3 bases and 7 bases, and a span of 12 bases separates them. Spanning cysteine to phenylalanine, the CDR3 consists of 12 amino acids. CDR3 DNA only is kept here, 36 bases in frame from base 1. Taken with the paper, the label for time point translates to: about 28 days (+/-7) after the second vaccine dose. AZD1222 recipients whose second dose came at about 4 weeks and those whose second dose came at about 12 weeks were combined into one group, since spike-specific TCR depth and breadth did not differ between the two schedules. Vaccinee samples came from UK trials COV001 and COV002, including a single-blind randomized controlled phase 2/3 trial of AZD1222 (ChAdOx1 nCoV-19) in healthy adults. For TCRbeta chain sequencing, PBMC samples from trial participants were taken at day 0 and at day 28 after the second dose. The CDR3 regions of human TCRbeta chains were subjected to immunosequencing. The authors' pipeline ran thus. Repertoire TCRs were checked for matches against a reference library of SARS-CoV-2-specific TCRs that had been generated using the MIRA antigen-specificity platform. Breadth was defined as the fraction of unique TCRs that were SARS-CoV-2-associated. Depth was defined as the fraction of total T cells that were SARS-CoV-2-associated. Each spike-specific TCR was assigned to its reactive spike region and to a CD4 or CD8 class using the MIRA data. Log10-transformed breadth and depth values were compared by one-way ANOVA with Sidak's multiple comparisons tests. Imported from immuneACCESS, the table was reduced by TCRdb to in-frame sequences with V and J called. These copies leave out some clones; in studies compared against another copy, an unresolved V gene accounts for under half, and the cause of the remainder is not known. Clone size and the V and J calls come from that table; the DNA yielded D and trimming. The sample data list roughly 180,000 clones, and roughly nine tenths of these were observed just once. The top ten hold about 1.7% of the sample.

Sequenced material: peripheral blood, taken 28 days after the second AZD1222 dose. The rearrangement joined TRBV29-1 to TRBJ1-1, with an unclear D gene assignment. The source of this sequence is an adult who received the AZD1222 COVID-19 vaccine. The CDR3 amino acid sequence is: CSVEAYGNEAFF. The nucleotide sequence reads TGCAGCGTTGAGGCGTACGGGAATGAAGCTTTCTTT.